This TCR beta chain was captured in a study of OX40 agonist ivuxolimab in advanced cancers. TCRdb's copy holds only in-frame clones and misses some; the assay was immunoSEQ multiplex PCR. Of about 82,000 clones in the sample, less than 90% are singletons; the top ten hold more than 0.75%. The CDR3 has 21 amino acids. The sequenced sample was CD4+ or CD8+ T cells sorted from blood, obtained in a trial of the OX40 agonist ivuxolimab. The clonotype comes from an adult with an advanced solid tumor such as melanoma, head and neck, liver or kidney cancer. This rearrangement joins TRBV21-1 to TRBJ2-3; TRBD2, the table's D call, was not compared with the DNA. TRBV21-1 is annotated as a pseudogene. The CDR3 here is CASLPSRDSGGAEFRTDTQYF. DNA of the CDR3: TGTGCCAGCTTACCCTCACGGGATAGCGGGGGGGCCGAGTTTCGGACAGATACGCAGTATTTT.